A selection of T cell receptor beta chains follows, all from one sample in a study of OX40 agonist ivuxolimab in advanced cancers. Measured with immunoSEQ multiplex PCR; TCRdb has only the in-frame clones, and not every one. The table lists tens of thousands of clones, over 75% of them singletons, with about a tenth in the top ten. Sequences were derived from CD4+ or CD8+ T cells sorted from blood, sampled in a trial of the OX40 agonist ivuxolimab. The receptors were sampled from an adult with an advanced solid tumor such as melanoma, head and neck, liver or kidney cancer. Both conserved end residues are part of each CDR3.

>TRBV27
CASSPSPKQGVNQPQHF
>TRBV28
CASSLEGGETQYF
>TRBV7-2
CASSLGTGGYGYTF
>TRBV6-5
CASSLGLNTEAFF
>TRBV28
CASSAPGQGTEQYF
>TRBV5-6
CASSSTGTGRDEQYF
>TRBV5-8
CASSLNRGDEQYF
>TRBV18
CASSPLDHLYQETQYF
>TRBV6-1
CASSASQEKLFF
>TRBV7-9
CASSLATGGVTEAFF
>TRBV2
CASSSGTAYNQPQHF
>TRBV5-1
CASSPPRQGLSTDTQYF
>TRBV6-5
CASRQQGFYGYTF
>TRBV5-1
CASSGGPGEGGYTF
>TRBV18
CASSPRGASEKLFF
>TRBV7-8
CASSAGPNTGELFF
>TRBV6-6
CASRARTASYEQYF
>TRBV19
CASSGSGGETQYF
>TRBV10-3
CAISWNVAGDTDTQYF
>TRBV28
CATNPGAYYEQYF